The sequence of this TCR beta chain was determined in a study of cytomegalovirus exposure and HLA in healthy donors. Germline loops: CDR1 MNHEY, CDR2 SVGAGI. V was pared by 6 bases and J by 2 bases, with 5 bases of the junction left unmatched. The CDR3 covers 14 residues. Overall study results and limits: The study recorded 150 to 200 TCR beta chains that were cytomegalovirus-associated. For TCR beta chains, V- and J-gene trimming was later linked to a missense DCLRE1C variant. A classifier reportedly called cytomegalovirus status with high sensitivity and specificity.

This clone was observed a single time. What it binds is not known. PCR amplification relied on 60 Vbeta primers (plus 13 Jbeta primers). Source study methods: It was a later analysis that counted roughly 80 million unique TCR beta chains, of which roughly 11 million were shared. Only in-frame clones appear in the TCRdb table, and some are missing; sequencing was by immunoSEQ multiplex PCR. From that table come the V and J calls and clone size; the DNA was used to work out D and trimming. This repertoire shows 110,000 to 150,000 clones, just under 80% found once; its top ten account for about 2.2%. The J gene is TRBJ2-7, the V gene TRBV6-5, with 9 bases that match TRBD2. The clonotype originates from a man younger than 40 in good health and CMV-seronegative. The sample was PBMCs. Here the CDR3 DNA reads TGTGCCAGCAGCACCGAGCGGGGGGCCTACGAGCAGTACTTC. It specifies CASSTERGAYEQYF.